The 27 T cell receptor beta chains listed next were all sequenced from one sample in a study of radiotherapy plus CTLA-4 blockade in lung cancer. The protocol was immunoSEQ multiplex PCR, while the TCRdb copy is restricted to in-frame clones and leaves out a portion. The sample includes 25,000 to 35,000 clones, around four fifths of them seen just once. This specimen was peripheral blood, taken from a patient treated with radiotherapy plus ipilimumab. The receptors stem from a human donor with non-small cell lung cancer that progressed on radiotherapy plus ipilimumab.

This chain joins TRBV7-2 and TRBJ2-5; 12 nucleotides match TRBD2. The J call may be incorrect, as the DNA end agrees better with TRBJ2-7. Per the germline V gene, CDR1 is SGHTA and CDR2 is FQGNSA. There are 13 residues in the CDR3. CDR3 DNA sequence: TGTGCCAGCAGCCAACTAGCGGGGGGCGAGCAGTACTTC. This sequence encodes CASSQLAGGEQYF.

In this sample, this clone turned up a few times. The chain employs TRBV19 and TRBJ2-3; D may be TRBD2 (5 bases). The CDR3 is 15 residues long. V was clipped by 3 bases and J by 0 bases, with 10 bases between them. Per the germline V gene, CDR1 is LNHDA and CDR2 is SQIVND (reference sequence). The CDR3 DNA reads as TGTGCCAGTAGTATCGGAGCGGCTAGCACAGATACGCAGTATTTT. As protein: CASSIGAASTDTQYF.

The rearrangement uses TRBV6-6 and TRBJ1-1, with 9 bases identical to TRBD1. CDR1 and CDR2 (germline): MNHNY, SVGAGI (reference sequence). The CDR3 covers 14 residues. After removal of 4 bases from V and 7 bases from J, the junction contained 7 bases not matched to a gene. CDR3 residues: CASSSGQGHFEAFF. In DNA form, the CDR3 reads TGTGCCAGCAGTTCAGGACAGGGGCATTTTGAAGCTTTCTTT.

CDR3 loop: CASSPGQVNNSPLHF. The DNA for the CDR3 is TGTGCCAGCAGTCCGGGACAGGTTAATAATTCACCCCTCCACTTT. The chain employs TRBV28 and TRBJ1-6, with 8 nucleotides matching TRBD1. Germline CDR1 MDHEN, CDR2 SYDVKM. The CDR3 length is 15 residues. Trimming took 5 bases from V and 5 from J; bases not matched to a gene: 5.

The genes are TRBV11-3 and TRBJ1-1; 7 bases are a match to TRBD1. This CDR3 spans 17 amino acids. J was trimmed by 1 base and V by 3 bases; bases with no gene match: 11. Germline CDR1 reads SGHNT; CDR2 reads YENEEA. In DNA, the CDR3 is TGTGCCAGCAGCTTGGGACAGCCGATCGAATGGAACACTGAAGCTTTCTTT. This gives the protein CASSLGQPIEWNTEAFF.

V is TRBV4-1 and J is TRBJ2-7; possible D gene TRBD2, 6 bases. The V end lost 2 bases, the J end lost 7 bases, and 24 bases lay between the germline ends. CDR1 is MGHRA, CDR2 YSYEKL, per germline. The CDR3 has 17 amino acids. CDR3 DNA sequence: TGCGCCAGCAGCCAATCACAGAGGACGGCCTTGGGGGGAGAGCAGTACTTC. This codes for CASSQSQRTALGGEQYF.

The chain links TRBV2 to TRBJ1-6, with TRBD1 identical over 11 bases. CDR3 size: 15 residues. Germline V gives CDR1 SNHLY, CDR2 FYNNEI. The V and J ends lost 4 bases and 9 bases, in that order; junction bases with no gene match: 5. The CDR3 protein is CASSGGQGAFSPLHF. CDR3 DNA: TGTGCCAGCAGTGGAGGACAGGGGGCTTTTTCACCCCTCCACTTT.

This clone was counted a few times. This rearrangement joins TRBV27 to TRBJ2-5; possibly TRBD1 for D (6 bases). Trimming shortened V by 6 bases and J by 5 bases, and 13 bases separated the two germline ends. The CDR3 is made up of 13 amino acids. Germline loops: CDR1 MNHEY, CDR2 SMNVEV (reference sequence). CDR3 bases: TGTGCCAGCAGCCGTGGGACATGGGAGACCCAGTACTTC. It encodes CASSRGTWETQYF.

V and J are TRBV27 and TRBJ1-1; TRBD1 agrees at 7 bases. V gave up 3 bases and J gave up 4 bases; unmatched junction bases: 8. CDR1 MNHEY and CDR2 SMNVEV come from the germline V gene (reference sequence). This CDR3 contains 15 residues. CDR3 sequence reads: CASSFSGGLGTEAFF. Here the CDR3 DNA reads TGTGCCAGCAGTTTTTCAGGGGGGCTAGGCACTGAAGCTTTCTTT.

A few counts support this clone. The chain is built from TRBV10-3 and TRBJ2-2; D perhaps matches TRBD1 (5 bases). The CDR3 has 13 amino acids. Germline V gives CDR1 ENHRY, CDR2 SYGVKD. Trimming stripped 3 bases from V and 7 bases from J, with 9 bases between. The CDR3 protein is CAISEGVSGELFF. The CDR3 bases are TGTGCCATCAGTGAAGGGGTGAGCGGGGAGCTGTTTTTT.

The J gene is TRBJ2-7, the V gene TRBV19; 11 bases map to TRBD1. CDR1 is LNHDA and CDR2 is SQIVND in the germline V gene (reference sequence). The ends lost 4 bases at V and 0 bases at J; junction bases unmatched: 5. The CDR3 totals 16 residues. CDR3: CASSRAGTGGSYEQYF. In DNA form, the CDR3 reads TGTGCCAGTAGTAGGGCCGGGACAGGGGGCTCCTACGAGCAGTACTTC.

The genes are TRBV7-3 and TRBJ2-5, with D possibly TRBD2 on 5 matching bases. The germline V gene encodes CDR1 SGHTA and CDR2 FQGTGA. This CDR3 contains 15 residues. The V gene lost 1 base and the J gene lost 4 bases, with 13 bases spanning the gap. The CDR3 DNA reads TGTGCCAGCAGCTTAATGGGGTCGGGGTCAGAGACCCAGTACTTC. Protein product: CASSLMGSGSETQYF.

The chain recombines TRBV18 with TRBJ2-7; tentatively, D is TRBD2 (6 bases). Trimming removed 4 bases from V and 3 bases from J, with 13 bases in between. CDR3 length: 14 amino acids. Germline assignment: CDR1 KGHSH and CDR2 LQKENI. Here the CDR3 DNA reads TGTGCCAGCTCACTCGCGGGGCAGGACTACGAGCAGTACTTC. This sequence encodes CASSLAGQDYEQYF.

CDR3: CAISELGTGSNEQFF. The CDR3, as DNA: TGTGCCATCAGTGAGTTAGGGACAGGGTCGAATGAGCAGTTCTTC. The V call is TRBV10-3, the J call TRBJ2-1; TRBD1 matches at 9 bases. The J segment lost 7 bases and the V segment lost 1 base, leaving 5 bases of the junction unmatched. The CDR3 runs 15 residues. Germline CDR1 ENHRY, CDR2 SYGVKD.

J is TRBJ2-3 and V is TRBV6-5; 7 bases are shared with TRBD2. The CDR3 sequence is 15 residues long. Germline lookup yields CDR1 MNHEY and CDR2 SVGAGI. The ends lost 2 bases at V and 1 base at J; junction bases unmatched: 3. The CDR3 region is CASSYRLAGTDTQYF. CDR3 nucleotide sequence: TGTGCCAGCAGTTACCGTCTAGCGGGCACAGATACGCAGTATTTT.

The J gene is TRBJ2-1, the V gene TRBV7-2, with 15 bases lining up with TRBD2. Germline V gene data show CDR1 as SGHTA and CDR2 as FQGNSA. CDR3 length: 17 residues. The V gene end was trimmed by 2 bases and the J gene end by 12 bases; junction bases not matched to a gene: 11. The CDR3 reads CASSLQGTSGGQRRQFF. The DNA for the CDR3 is TGTGCCAGCAGCTTACAAGGGACTAGCGGGGGGCAAAGGAGGCAGTTCTTC.

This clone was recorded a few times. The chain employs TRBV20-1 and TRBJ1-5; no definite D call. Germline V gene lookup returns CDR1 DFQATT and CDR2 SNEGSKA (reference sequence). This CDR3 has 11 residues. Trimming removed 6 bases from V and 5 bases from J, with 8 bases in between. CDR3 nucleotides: TGCAGTGCGCCTCAGGATCAGCCCCAGCATTTT. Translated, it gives CSAPQDQPQHF.

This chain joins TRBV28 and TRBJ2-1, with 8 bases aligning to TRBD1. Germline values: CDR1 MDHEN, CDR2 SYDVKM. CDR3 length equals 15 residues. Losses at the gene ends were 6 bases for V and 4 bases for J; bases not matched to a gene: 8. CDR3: CASSRRQGLYNEQFF. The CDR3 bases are TGTGCCAGCAGCCGTCGACAGGGGCTTTACAATGAGCAGTTCTTC.

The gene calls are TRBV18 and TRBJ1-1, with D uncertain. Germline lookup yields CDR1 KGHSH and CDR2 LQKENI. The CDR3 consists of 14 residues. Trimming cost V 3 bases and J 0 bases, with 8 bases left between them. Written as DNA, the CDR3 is TGTGCCAGCTCACCGGGCCAAATGAACACTGAAGCTTTCTTT. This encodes CASSPGQMNTEAFF.

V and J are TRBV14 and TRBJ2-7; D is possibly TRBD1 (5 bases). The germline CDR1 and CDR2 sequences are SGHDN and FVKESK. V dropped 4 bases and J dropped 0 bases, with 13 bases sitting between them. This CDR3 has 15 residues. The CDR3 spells CASSPQGWFSYEQYF. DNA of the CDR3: TGTGCCAGCAGCCCGCAGGGCTGGTTCTCCTACGAGCAGTACTTC. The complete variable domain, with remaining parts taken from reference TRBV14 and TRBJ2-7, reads EAGVTQFPSHSVIEKGQTVTLRCDPISGHDNLYWYRRVMGKEIKFLLHFVKESKQDESGMPNNRFLAERTGGTYSTLKVQPAELEDSGVYFCASSPQGWFSYEQYFGPGTRLTVT.

CDR3 nucleotides: TGTGCCAGCAGTTATCTTCAGGGGAACACTGAAGCTTTCTTT. It encodes CASSYLQGNTEAFF. This sequence joins TRBV6-6 and TRBJ1-1; D is possibly TRBD1 (5 bases). V was shortened by 3 bases and J by 1 base, with 9 bases between the two germline ends. Germline loops: CDR1 MNHNY, CDR2 SVGAGI (reference sequence). The CDR3 runs 14 residues.

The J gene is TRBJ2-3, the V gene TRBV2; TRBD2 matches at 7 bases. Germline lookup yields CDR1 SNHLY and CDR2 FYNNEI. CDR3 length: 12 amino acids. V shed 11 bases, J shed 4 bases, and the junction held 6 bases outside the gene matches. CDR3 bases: TGTGCCCGACTAGCTATCGCAGATACGCAGTATTTT. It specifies CARLAIADTQYF.

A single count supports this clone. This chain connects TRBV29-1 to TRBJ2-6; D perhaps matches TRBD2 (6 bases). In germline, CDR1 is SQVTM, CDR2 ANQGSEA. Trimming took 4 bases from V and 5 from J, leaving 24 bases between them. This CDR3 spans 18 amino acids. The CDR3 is CSVVYQLAYKGRANVLTF. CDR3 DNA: TGCAGCGTTGTGTACCAACTAGCATACAAAGGTCGGGCCAACGTCCTGACTTTC. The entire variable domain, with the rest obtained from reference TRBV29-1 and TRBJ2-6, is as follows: SAVISQKPSRDICQRGTSLTIQCQVDSQVTMMFWYRQQPGQSLTLIATANQGSEATYESGFVIDKFPISRPNLTFSTLTVSNMSPEDSSIYLCSVVYQLAYKGRANVLTFGAGSRLTVL.

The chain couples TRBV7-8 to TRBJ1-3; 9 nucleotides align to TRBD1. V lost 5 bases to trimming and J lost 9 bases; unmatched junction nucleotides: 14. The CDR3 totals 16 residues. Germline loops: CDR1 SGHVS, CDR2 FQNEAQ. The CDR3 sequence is CASSEQSGQGSTTIYF. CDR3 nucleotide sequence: TGTGCCAGCAGCGAGCAATCGGGACAGGGATCAACCACCATATATTTT. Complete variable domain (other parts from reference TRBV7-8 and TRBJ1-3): GAGVSQSPRYKVAKRGQDVALRCDPISGHVSLFWYQQALGQGPEFLTYFQNEAQLDKSGLPSDRFFAERPEGSVSTLKIQRTQQEDSAVYLCASSEQSGQGSTTIYFGEGSWLTVV.

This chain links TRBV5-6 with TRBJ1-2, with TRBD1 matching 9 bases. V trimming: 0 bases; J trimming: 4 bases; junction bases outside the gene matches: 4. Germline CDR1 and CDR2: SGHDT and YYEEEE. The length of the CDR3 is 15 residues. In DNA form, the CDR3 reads TGTGCCAGCAGCTTGGGTTTGGACAGGGGCTATGGCTACACCTTC. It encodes CASSLGLDRGYGYTF.

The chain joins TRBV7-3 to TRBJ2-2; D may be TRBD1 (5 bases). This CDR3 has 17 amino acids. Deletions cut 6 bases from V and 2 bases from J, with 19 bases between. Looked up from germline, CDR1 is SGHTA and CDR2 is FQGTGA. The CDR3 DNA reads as TGTGCCAGCAGGGGGCAGATTACCGTCAGTAACACCGGGGAGCTGTTTTTT. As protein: CASRGQITVSNTGELFF.

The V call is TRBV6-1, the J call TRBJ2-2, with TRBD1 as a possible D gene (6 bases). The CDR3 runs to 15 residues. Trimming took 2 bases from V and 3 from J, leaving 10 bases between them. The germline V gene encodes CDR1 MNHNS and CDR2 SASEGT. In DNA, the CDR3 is TGTGCCAGCAGTGAAAGGACAGCCTACACCGGGGAGCTGTTTTTT. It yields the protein CASSERTAYTGELFF.